This T cell receptor beta chain was found in a study of blood T cells in healthy people across ages. General observations from the study: Estimates based on one million T cells were treated as lower bounds. For the donors, CMV status was unknown and possibly confounded expanded clonotype changes.

On this clonotype: Its antigen is currently unknown.

Each donor supplied roughly 10 milliliters of peripheral blood. The second PCR ran about 6 to 11 cycles with a sample-barcoded 5' primer and J-beta primers. All samples yielded 2.5 million or more CDR3-containing paired-end reads. Each CDR3 protein is one row after TCRdb ran MiXCR on the 5' RACE reads. The table shows over 700,000 distinct CDR3 sequences, with approximately 53% occurring only once. The CDR3 runs 13 residues. Germline assignment: CDR1 LGHDT and CDR2 YNNKEL (reference sequence). Between the trimmed V and J ends, which lost 0 bases and 6 bases, there was a span of 6 bases. The material sequenced was blood. The receptor was derived from an elderly man in good health. V usage is TRBV3-1 and J usage is TRBJ2-4; D gene ambiguous. The CDR3 sequence is CASSQDVGNIQYF. The CDR3, as DNA: TGTGCCAGCAGCCAAGATGTGGGAAACATTCAGTACTTC.